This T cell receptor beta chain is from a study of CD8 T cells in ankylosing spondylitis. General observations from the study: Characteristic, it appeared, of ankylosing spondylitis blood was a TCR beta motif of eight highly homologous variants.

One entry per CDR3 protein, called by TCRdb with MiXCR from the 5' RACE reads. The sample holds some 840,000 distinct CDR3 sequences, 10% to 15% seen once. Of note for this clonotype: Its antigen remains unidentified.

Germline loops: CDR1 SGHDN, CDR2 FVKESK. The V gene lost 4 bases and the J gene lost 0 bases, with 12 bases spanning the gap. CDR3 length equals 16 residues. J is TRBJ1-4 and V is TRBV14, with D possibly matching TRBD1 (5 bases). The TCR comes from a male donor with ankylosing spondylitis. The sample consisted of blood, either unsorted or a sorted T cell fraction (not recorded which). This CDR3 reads CASSLYRGATNEKLFF. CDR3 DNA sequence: TGTGCCAGCAGCCTTTACAGAGGGGCAACTAATGAAAAACTGTTTTTT.